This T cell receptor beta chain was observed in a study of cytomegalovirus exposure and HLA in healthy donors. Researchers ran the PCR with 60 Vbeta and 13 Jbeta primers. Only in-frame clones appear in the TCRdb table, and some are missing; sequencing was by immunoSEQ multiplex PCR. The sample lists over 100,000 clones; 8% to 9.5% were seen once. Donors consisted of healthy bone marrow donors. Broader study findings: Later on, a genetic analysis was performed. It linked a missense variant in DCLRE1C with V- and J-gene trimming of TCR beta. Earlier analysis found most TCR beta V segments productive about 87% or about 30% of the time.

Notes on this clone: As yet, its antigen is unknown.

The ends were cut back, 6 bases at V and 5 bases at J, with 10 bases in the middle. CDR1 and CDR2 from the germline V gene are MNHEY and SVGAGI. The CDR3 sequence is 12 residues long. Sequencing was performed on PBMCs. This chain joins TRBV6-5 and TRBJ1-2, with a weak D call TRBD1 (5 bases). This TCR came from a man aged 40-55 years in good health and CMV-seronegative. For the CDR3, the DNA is TGTGCCAGCAGCCAGACAGCTTATGGCTACACCTTC. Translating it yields CASSQTAYGYTF.